A single sample gave rise to the 12 T cell receptor beta chains below, sequenced in a study of OX40 agonist ivuxolimab in advanced cancers. Only in-frame clones appear in the TCRdb table, and some are missing; sequencing was by immunoSEQ multiplex PCR. The top ten clones hold about 0.4% of a sample with tens of thousands of clones, about nine tenths of them seen once. The sequences come from CD4+ or CD8+ T cells sorted from blood, collected in a trial of the OX40 agonist ivuxolimab. These receptors all stem from an adult with an advanced solid tumor such as melanoma, head and neck, liver or kidney cancer.

This chain uses TRBV7-2 with TRBJ2-1; D ambiguous. Trimming removed 2 bases at V and 1 base at J, with 9 bases between. CDR1 is SGHTA and CDR2 is FQGNSA in the germline V gene. This CDR3 region has 15 residues. The CDR3 nucleotides read TGTGCCAGCAGCTTACTAGGGATTTCCTACAATGAGCAGTTCTTC. Encoded protein: CASSLLGISYNEQFF.

The rearrangement links TRBV2 to TRBJ2-3, with TRBD2 matching 11 bases. The J segment lost 8 bases and the V segment lost 0 bases, leaving 10 bases of the junction unmatched. Looked up from germline, CDR1 is SNHLY and CDR2 is FYNNEI. This CDR3 comprises 17 residues. CDR3 sequence: CASSEALAGGPRATQYF. The CDR3 DNA reads as TGTGCCAGCAGTGAAGCCTTAGCGGGGGGGCCAAGGGCTACGCAGTATTTT. Combining the CDR3 with reference TRBV2 and TRBJ2-3 gives the whole variable domain EPEVTQTPSHQVTQMGQEVILRCVPISNHLYFYWYRQILGQKVEFLVSFYNNEISEKSEIFDDQFSVERPDGSNFTLKIRSTKLEDSAMYFCASSEALAGGPRATQYFGPGTRLTVL.

V and J are TRBV28 and TRBJ2-6; D uncertain. CDR3 size: 18 residues. V was shortened by 7 bases and J by 0 bases, with 19 bases between the two germline ends. Per the germline V gene, CDR1 is MDHEN and CDR2 is SYDVKM. The CDR3 bases are TGTGCCAGCACACCCCGAGTGTCTCGACGCTCTGGGGCCAACGTCCTGACTTTC. Its translation is CASTPRVSRRSGANVLTF.

This clone was seen once. V gene TRBV4-1 combines with J gene TRBJ2-3, with D possibly TRBD2 on 6 matching bases. Germline lookup yields CDR1 MGHRA and CDR2 YSYEKL. This CDR3 contains 16 residues. Trimming removed 2 bases at V and 1 base at J, with 13 bases between. CDR3 nucleotides: TGCGCCAGCAGCCAAACGATTGCGGGGCGCACAGATACGCAGTATTTT. As protein: CASSQTIAGRTDTQYF.

The V call is TRBV5-1, the J call TRBJ1-2; D gene ambiguous. Trimming left V 0 bases short and J 8 bases short, with 14 bases between. This CDR3 is built from 14 residues. Germline values: CDR1 SGHRS, CDR2 YFSETQ. CDR3 loop: CASSLETLPGGYTF. CDR3 bases: TGCGCCAGCAGCTTGGAAACCCTCCCGGGGGGCTACACCTTC.

The chain joins TRBV2 to TRBJ2-3; 13 nucleotides align to TRBD2. The CDR3 runs 17 residues. The trim removed 0 bases at V and 2 bases at J, leaving 2 bases unmatched. Germline values: CDR1 SNHLY, CDR2 FYNNEI. The CDR3 DNA sequence: TGTGCCAGCAGTGAAGCTACTAGCGGGGGGGACACAGATACGCAGTATTTT. Residues: CASSEATSGGDTDTQYF.

This clone was observed a handful of times. The chain couples TRBV27 to TRBJ2-1, with 8 bases matching TRBD2. Trimming took 5 bases from V and 7 from J; bases not matched to a gene: 10. This CDR3 is built from 15 residues. Germline loops: CDR1 MNHEY, CDR2 SMNVEV (reference sequence). Written as DNA, the CDR3 is TGTGCCAGCAGTCCCTTCCTGACTAGCGTGAATGAGCAGTTCTTC. Translation gives CASSPFLTSVNEQFF.

The chain joins TRBV10-3 to TRBJ2-2; no clear D gene. Trimming shortened V by 8 bases and J by 5 bases, and 15 bases separated the two germline ends. The CDR3 is 14 amino acids. The germline gives CDR1 ENHRY, CDR2 SYGVKD. For the CDR3, the DNA is TGTGCCATCGGGCGAAGAACTGATACCGGGGAGCTGTTTTTT. Its translation is CAIGRRTDTGELFF.

The chain couples TRBV7-2 to TRBJ1-3; tentative D call: TRBD1 (6 bases). The V gene's germline CDR1 is SGHTA and CDR2 FQGNSA. This CDR3 spans 14 amino acids. With 8 bases removed from V and 3 bases from J, the gap between germline ends came to 14 bases. The CDR3 DNA follows: TGTGCCAGCTACGCGGGGGGCGGTGGAAACACCATATATTTT. As protein: CASYAGGGGNTIYF.

This chain uses TRBV28 with TRBJ1-2; D is perhaps TRBD1 (5 bases). V dropped 2 bases and J dropped 3 bases, with 7 bases sitting between them. This CDR3 has 13 residues. Germline loops: CDR1 MDHEN, CDR2 SYDVKM. CDR3 sequence (DNA): TGTGCCAGCAGTTTAAACAGGCACTATGGCTACACCTTC. It translates to CASSLNRHYGYTF.

The chain uses TRBV25-1 and TRBJ2-5; 13 nucleotides align to TRBD2. Germline CDR1 is MGHDK and CDR2 is SYGVNS. The CDR3 consists of 16 residues. With 9 bases clipped from V and 5 bases from J, the junction kept 12 bases outside the gene matches. The CDR3 nucleotides are TGTGCCAGTACCTCCGGCAGGACTAGCGGGAGCGAGACCCAGTACTTC. Its protein is CASTSGRTSGSETQYF.

The chain joins TRBV27 to TRBJ2-3; tentatively, D is TRBD1 (6 bases). Germline CDR1 MNHEY, CDR2 SMNVEV (reference sequence). Trimming removed 5 bases at V and 2 bases at J, with 23 bases between. The CDR3 is made up of 18 amino acids. CDR3 coding DNA: TGTGCCAGCAGTCCGGACGGGTTCTGGGGGCGCATCACAGATACGCAGTATTTT. Translating it yields CASSPDGFWGRITDTQYF.